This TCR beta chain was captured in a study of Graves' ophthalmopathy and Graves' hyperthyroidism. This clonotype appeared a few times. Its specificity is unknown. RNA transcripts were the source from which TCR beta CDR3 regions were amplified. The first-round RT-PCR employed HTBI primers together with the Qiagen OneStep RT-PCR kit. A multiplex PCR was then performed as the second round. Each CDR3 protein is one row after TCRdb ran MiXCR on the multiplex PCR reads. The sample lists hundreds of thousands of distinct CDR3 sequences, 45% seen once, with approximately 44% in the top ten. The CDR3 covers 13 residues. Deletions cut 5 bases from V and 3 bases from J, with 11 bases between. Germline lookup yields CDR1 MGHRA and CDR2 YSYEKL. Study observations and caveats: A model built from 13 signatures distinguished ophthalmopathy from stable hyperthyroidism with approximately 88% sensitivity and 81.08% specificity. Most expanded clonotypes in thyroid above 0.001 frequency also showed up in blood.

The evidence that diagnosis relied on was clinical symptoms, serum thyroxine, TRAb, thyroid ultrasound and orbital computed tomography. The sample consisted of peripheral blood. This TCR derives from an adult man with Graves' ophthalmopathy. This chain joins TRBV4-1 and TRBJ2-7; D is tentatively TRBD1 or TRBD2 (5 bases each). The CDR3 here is CASSVRDGYEQYF. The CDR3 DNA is TGCGCCAGCAGCGTCCGGGACGGCTACGAGCAGTACTTC.